The source of this TCR beta chain is a study of neurological immune-mediated disorders. The study, taken as a whole, reports: Sharing of CDR3 amino acid sequences among expanded clones across subjects was absent, suggesting private repertoires in all groups. The study found the most TCR clonal expansion in HTLV-1-associated myelopathy and the least in multiple sclerosis, below healthy controls.

In its sample, this clonotype was seen many times. Its antigen remains unknown. cDNA synthesis was performed by 5'RACE with 10-nucleotide random UMIs. TCRdb processed the 5' RACE reads anew with MiXCR; each CDR3 protein has one entry. The sample has over 25,000 distinct CDR3 sequences, under 25% seen once. Germline lookup yields CDR1 MDHEN and CDR2 SYDVKM. Trimming cost V 5 bases and J 1 base; bases outside gene matches: 4. CDR3 length: 14 amino acids. The healthy controls volunteered at a blood bank in Maryland, USA. The TCR sequence derives from an older woman in good health. Sequenced input: PBMCs. V and J are TRBV28 and TRBJ2-7, with 8 bases identical to TRBD2. CDR3 sequence reads: CASSTSGQSYEQYF. CDR3 nucleotide sequence: TGTGCCAGCAGTACTAGCGGCCAGTCCTACGAGCAGTACTTC.